This entry features one T cell receptor beta chain sequence. Its cognate antigen is unknown. Expressed TCRB transcripts got sequenced, as all isolated RNA was reverse transcribed. Only in-frame clones appear in the TCRdb table, and some are missing; sequencing was by immunoSEQ multiplex PCR. The sample includes under 400,000 clones, 10% to 15% seen only once; the top ten take around 0.0099%. V dropped 4 bases and J dropped 5; count of bases not matched to a gene: 6. In germline, CDR1 is SGHNT, CDR2 YYREEE (reference sequence). CDR3 length: 14 residues. This sample is drawn from a study of beta chain features in type 1 diabetes. Study results and caveats: In the patient group, naive, central memory and Treg TCRB repertoires seemed more alike than in the healthy donor group. The study found moderately but significantly shorter TCRB CDR3s in all four CD4+ subsets of Type 1 diabetes patients.

CD45RO/CCR7/CD25/CD127/CD95/CD27 staining was used to isolate CD4+ naive, central memory, regulatory and stem cell-like memory cells by sorting. The receptor was isolated from a woman aged 18-29 years with type 1 diabetes. Material: naive CD4+ T cells from blood. The gene calls are TRBV5-4 and TRBJ2-3; 8 nucleotides align to TRBD2. The CDR3 is CASSPGLVLDTQYF. CDR3 nucleotide sequence: TGTGCCAGCAGCCCGGGACTAGTGCTAGATACGCAGTATTTT.